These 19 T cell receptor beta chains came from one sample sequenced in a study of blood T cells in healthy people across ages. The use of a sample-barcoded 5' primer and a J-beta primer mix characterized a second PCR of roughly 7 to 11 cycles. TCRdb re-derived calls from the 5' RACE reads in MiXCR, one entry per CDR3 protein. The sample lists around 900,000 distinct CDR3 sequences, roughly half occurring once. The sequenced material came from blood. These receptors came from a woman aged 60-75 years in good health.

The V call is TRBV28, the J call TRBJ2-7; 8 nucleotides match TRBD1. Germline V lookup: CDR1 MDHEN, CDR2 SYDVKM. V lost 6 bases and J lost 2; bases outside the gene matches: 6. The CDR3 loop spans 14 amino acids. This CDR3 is CASRQQGGTYEQYF. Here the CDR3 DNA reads TGTGCCAGCAGACAACAGGGGGGAACCTACGAGCAGTACTTC.

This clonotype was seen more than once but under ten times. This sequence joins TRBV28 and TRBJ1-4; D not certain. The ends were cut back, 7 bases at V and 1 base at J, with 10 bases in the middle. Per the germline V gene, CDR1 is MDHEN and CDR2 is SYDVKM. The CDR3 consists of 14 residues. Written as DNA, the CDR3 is TGTGCCAGCAAAAAAGGAGGAACTAATGAAAAACTGTTTTTT. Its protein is CASKKGGTNEKLFF.

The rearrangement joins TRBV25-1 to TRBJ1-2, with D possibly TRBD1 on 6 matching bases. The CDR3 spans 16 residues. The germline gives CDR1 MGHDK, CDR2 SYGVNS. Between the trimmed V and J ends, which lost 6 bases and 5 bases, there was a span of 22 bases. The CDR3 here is CASSVDSGRGLYGYTF. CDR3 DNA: TGTGCCAGCAGCGTGGACAGCGGCAGAGGACTTTATGGCTACACCTTC.

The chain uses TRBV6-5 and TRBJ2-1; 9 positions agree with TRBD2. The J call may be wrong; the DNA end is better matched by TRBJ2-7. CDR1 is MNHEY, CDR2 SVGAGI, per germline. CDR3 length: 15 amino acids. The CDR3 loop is CASRNLAGVIHEQYF. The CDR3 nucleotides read TGTGCCAGCAGAAACTTAGCGGGAGTTATCCACGAGCAGTACTTC.

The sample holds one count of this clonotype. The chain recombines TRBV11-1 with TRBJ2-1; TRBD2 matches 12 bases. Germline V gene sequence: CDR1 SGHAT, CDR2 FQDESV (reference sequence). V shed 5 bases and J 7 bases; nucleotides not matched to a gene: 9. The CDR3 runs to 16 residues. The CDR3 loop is CASSRSLAGGRNEQFF. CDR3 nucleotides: TGTGCCAGCAGCCGATCTCTAGCGGGAGGGCGGAATGAGCAGTTCTTC.

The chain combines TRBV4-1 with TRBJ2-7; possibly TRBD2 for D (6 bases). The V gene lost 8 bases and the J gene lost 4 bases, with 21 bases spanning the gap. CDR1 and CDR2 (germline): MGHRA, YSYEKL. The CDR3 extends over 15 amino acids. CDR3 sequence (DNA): TGCGCCAGCCGAAAGGCCGGAGGGGCCTTATACGAGCAGTACTTC. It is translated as CASRKAGGALYEQYF.

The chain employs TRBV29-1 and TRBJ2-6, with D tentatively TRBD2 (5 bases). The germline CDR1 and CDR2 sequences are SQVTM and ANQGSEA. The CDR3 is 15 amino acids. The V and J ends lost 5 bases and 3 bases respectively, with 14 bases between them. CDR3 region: CSVHQAGDGANVLTF. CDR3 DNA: TGCAGCGTTCACCAGGCGGGCGATGGGGCCAACGTCCTGACTTTC.

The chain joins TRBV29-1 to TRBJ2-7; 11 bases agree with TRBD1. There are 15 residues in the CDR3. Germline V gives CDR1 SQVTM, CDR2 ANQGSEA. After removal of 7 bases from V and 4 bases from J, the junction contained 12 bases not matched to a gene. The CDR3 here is CSADSGTGGIYEQYF. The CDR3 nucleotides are TGCAGCGCCGATTCCGGGACAGGGGGGATTTACGAGCAGTACTTC.

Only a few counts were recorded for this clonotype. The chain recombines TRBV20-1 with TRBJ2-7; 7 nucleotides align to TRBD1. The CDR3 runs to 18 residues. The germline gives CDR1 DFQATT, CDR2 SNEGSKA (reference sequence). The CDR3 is CSAQHPKARDRSSYEQYF. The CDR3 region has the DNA TGCAGCGCCCAACACCCAAAAGCCCGGGACAGAAGCTCCTACGAGCAGTACTTC.

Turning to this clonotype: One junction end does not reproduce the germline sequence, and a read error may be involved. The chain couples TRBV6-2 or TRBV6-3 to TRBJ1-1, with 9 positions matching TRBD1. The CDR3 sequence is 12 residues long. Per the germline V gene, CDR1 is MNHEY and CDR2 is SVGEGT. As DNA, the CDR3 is TGTGCCGGCAGAACAGGGGGCCTTGAAGCTTTCTTT. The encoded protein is CAGRTGGLEAFF.

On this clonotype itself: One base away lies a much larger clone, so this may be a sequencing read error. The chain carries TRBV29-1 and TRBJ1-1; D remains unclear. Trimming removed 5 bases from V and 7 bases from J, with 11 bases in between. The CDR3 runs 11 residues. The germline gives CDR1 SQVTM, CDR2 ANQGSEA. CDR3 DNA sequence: TGCAGCGTTTGTAACGGGTGTGAAGCTTTCTTT. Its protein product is CSVCNGCEAFF.

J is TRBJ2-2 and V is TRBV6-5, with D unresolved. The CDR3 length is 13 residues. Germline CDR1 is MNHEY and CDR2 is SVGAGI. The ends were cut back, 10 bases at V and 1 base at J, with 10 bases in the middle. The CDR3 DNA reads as TGTGCCACCAAGGACGAGAACACCGGGGAGCTGTTTTTT. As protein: CATKDENTGELFF.

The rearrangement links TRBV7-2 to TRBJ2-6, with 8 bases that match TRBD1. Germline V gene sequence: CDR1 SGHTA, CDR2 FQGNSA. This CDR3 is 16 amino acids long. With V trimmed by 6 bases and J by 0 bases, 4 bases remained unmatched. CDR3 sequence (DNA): TGTGCCAGCAGTCGGACAGGGAACTCTGGGGCCAACGTCCTGACTTTC. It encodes CASSRTGNSGANVLTF.

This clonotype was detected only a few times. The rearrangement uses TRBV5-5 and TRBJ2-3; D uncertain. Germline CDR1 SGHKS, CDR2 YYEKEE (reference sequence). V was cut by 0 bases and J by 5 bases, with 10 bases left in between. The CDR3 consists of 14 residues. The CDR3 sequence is CASSLAQVQDTQYF. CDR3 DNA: TGTGCCAGCAGCTTGGCCCAGGTCCAAGATACGCAGTATTTT.

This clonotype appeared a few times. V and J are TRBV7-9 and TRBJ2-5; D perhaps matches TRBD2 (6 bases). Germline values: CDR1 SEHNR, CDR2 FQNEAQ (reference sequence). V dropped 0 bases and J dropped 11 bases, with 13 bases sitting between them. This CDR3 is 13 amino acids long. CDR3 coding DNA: TGTGCCAGCAGCTTAGCGGAGGGTCGAGAGCAGTACTTC. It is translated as CASSLAEGREQYF.

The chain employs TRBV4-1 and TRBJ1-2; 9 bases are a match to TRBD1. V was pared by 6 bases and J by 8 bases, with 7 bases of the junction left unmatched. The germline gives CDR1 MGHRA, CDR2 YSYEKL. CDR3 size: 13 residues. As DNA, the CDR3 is TGCGCCAGCAGGCAAACAGGGGGCTGGGGCTACACCTTC. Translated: CASRQTGGWGYTF.

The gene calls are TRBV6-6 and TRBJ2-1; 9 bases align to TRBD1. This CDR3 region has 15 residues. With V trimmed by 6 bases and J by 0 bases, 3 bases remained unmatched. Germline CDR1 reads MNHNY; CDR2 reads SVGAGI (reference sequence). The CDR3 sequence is CASRETGGSYNEQFF. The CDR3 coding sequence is TGTGCCAGCAGGGAGACAGGGGGCTCCTACAATGAGCAGTTCTTC.

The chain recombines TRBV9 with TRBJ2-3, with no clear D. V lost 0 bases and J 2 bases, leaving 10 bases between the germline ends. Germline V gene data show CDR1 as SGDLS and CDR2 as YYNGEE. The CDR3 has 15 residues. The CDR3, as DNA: TGTGCCAGCAGCGTAGGCGGCTTGTACACAGATACGCAGTATTTT. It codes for CASSVGGLYTDTQYF.

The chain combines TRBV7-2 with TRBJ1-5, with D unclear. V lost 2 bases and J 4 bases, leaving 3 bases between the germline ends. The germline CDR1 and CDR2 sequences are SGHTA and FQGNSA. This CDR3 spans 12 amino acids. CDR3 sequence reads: CASSLYNQPQHF. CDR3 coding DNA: TGTGCCAGCAGCTTATATAATCAGCCCCAGCATTTT.